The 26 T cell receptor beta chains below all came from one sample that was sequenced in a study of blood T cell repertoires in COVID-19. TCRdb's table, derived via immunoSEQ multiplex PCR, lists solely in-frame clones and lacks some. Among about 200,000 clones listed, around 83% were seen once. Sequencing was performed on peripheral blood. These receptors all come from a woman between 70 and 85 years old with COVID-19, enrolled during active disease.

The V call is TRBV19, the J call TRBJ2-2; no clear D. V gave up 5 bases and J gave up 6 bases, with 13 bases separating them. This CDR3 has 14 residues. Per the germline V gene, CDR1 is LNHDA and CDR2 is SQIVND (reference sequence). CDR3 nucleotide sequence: TGTGCCAGTAGTCCCCCGAGGCTAGCCGGGGAGCTGTTTTTT. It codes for CASSPPRLAGELFF.

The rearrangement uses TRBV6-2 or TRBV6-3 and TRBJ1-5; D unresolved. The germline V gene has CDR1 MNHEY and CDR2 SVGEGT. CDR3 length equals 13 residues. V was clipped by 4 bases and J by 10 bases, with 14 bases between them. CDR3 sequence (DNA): TGTGCCAGCAGTTCCGGACCGGGGTCACCCCAGCATTTT. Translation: CASSSGPGSPQHF.

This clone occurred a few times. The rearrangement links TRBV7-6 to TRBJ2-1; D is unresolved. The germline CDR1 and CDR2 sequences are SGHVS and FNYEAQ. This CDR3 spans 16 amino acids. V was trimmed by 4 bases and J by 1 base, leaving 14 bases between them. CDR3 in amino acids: CASSSPLAESYNEQFF. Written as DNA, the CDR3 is TGTGCCAGCAGCTCACCCCTCGCGGAGTCCTACAATGAGCAGTTCTTC.

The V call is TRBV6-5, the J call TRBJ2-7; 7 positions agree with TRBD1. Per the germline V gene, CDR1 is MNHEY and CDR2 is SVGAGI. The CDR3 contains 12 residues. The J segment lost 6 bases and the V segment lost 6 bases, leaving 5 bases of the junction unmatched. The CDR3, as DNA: TGTGCCAGCAGCCCGCGGACAGGCGAGCAGTACTTC. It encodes CASSPRTGEQYF.

The CDR3 spells CASTPGGSQSYEQYF. CDR3 DNA: TGTGCCAGCACCCCCGGGGGGAGTCAGTCCTACGAGCAGTACTTC. The rearrangement links TRBV2 to TRBJ2-7; 7 bases are a match to TRBD2. The V gene's germline CDR1 is SNHLY and CDR2 FYNNEI. The trim removed 7 bases at V and 1 base at J, leaving 10 bases unmatched. This CDR3 spans 15 amino acids.

The CDR3 here is CASSKGLTSQETQYF. DNA for the CDR3: TGTGCCAGCAGTAAAGGACTGACTAGCCAAGAGACCCAGTACTTC. This chain uses TRBV5-6 with TRBJ2-5, with TRBD2 as a possible D gene (6 bases). Germline V gene sequence: CDR1 SGHDT, CDR2 YYEEEE. Deletions cut 5 bases from V and 1 base from J, with 15 bases between. This CDR3 has 15 residues.

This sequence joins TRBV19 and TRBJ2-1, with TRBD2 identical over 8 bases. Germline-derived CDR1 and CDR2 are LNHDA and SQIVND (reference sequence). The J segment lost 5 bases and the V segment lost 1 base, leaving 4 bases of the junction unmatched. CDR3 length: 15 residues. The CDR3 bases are TGTGCCAGTAGTATAGCGGGAGGGGGAAACAATGAGCAGTTCTTC. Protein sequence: CASSIAGGGNNEQFF. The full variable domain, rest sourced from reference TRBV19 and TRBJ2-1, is DGGITQSPKYLFRKEGQNVTLSCEQNLNHDAMYWYRQDPGQGLRLIYYSQIVNDFQKGDIAEGYSVSREKKESFPLTVTSAQKNPTAFYLCASSIAGGGNNEQFFGPGTRLTVL.

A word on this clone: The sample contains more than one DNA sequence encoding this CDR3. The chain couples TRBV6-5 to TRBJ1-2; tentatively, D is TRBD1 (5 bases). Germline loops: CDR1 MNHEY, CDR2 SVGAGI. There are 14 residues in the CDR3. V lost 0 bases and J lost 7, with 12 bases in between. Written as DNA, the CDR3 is TGTGCCAGCAGTTACTCGTCCAGGGAGGGTGGCTACACCTTC. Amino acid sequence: CASSYSSREGGYTF.

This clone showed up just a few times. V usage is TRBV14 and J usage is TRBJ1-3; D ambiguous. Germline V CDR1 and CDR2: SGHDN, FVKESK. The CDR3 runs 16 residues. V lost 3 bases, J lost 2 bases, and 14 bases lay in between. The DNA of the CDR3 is TGTGCCAGCAGCCAGTTCGGGGTAGTGACTGGAAACACCATATATTTT. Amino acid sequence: CASSQFGVVTGNTIYF.

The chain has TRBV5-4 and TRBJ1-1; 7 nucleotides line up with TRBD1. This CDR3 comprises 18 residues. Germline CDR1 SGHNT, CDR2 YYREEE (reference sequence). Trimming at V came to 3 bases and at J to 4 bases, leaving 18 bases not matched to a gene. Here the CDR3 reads CASSSRQGTRKGVTEAFF. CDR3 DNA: TGTGCCAGCAGCTCCCGACAGGGTACCCGAAAAGGTGTCACTGAAGCTTTCTTT.

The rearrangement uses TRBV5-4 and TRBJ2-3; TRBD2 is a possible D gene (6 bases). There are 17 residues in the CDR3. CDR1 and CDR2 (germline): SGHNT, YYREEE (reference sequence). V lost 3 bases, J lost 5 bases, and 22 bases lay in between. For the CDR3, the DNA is TGTGCCAGCAGCTCCCCCTCGGGGCGGGATTGGGTAGATACGCAGTATTTT. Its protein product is CASSSPSGRDWVDTQYF.

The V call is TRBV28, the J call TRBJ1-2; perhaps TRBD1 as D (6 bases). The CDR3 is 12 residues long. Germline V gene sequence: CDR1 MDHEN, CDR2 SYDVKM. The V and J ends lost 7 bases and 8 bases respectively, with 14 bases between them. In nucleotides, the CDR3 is TGTGCCAGCACCGGGGGGGCCGAAGGCTACACCTTC. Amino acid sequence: CASTGGAEGYTF.

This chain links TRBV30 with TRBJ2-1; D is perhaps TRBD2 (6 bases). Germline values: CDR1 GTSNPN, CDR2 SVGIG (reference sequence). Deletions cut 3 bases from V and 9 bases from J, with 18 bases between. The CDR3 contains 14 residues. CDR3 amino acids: CAWRGSGLSSEQFF. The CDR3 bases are TGTGCCTGGAGAGGGTCCGGACTAAGCAGTGAGCAGTTCTTC.

This chain's CDR3 is CASSSRQGAEKLFF. CDR3 sequence (DNA): TGTGCCAGCAGCTCGCGACAGGGAGCCGAAAAACTGTTTTTT. The chain links TRBV27 to TRBJ1-4, with 7 bases fitting TRBD1. Looked up from germline, CDR1 is MNHEY and CDR2 is SMNVEV (reference sequence). The junction had 9 bases not matched to a gene; V was cut back by 6 bases and J by 8 bases. The CDR3 is made up of 14 amino acids.

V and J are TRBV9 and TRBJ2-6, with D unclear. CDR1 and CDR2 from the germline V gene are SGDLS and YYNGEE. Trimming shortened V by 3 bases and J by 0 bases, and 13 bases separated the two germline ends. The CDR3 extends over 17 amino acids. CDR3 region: CASSAGASVSGANVLTF. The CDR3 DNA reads TGTGCCAGCAGCGCGGGTGCAAGTGTCTCTGGGGCCAACGTCCTGACTTTC.

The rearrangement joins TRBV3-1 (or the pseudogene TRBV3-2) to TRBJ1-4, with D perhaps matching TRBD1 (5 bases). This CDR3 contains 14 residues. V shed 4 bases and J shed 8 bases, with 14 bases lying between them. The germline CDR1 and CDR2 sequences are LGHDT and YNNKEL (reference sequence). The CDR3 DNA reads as TGTGCCAGCAGCCCCGGGACTCACGGGGAAAAACTGTTTTTT. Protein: CASSPGTHGEKLFF.

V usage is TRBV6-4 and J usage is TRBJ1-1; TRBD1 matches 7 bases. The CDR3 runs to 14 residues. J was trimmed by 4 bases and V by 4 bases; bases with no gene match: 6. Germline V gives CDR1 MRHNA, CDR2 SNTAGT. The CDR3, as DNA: TGTGCCAGCAGTGTTGTGCAGGGGGGCACTGAAGCTTTCTTT. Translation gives CASSVVQGGTEAFF.

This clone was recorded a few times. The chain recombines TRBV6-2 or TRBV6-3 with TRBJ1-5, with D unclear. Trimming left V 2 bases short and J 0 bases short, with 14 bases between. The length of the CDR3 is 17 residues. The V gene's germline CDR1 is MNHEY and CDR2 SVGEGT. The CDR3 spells CASSYAGADYSNQPQHF. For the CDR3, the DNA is TGTGCCAGCAGTTACGCAGGCGCCGACTATAGCAATCAGCCCCAGCATTTT.

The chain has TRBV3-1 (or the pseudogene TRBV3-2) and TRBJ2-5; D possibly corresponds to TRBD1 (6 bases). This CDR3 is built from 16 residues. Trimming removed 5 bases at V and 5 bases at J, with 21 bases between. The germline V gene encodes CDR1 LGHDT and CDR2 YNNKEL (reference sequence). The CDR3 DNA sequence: TGTGCCAGCAGCACAAGGGGGAACTTGTTATCGGAGACCCAGTACTTC. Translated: CASSTRGNLLSETQYF.

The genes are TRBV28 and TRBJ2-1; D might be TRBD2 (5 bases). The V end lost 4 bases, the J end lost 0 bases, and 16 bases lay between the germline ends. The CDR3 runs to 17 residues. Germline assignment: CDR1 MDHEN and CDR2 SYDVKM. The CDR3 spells CASSSIPGFSSYNEQFF. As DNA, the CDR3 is TGTGCCAGCAGTTCAATTCCGGGGTTTAGCTCCTACAATGAGCAGTTCTTC.

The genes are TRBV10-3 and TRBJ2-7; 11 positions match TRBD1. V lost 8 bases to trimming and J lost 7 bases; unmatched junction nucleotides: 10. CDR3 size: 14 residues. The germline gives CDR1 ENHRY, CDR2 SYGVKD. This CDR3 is CAIGPGQGGLEQYF. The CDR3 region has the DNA TGTGCCATCGGGCCGGGACAGGGGGGGTTGGAGCAGTACTTC.

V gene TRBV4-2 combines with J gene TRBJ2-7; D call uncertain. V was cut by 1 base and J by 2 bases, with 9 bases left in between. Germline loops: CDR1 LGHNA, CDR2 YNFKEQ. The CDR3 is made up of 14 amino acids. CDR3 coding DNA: TGTGCCAGCAGCCAAGCCGGGTCTACCTACGAGCAGTACTTC. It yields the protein CASSQAGSTYEQYF.

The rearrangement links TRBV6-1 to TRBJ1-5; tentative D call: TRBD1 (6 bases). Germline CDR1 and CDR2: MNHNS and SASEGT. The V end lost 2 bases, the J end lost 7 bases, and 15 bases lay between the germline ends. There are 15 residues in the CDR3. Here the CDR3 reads CASSETGSSRQPQHF. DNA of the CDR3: TGTGCCAGCAGTGAAACAGGGTCGTCTCGACAGCCCCAGCATTTT.

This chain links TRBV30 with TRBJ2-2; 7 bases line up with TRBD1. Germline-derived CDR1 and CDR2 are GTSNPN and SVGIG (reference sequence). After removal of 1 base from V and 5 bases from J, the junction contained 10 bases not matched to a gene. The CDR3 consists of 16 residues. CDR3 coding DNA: TGTGCCTGGAGTGATAAACAGACAGGGAATACCGGGGAGCTGTTTTTT. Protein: CAWSDKQTGNTGELFF. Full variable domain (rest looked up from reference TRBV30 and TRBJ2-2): SQTIHQWPATLVQPVGSPLSLECTVEGTSNPNLYWYRQAAGRGLQLLFYSVGIGQISSEVPQNLSASRPQDRQFILSSKKLLLSDSGFYLCAWSDKQTGNTGELFFGEGSRLTVL.

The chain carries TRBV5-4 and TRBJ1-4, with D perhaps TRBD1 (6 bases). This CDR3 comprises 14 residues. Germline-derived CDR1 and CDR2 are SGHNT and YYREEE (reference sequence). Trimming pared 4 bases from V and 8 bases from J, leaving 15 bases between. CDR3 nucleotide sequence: TGTGCCAGCAGCCTACCGACAGGTTCCGAAAAACTGTTTTTT. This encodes CASSLPTGSEKLFF.

The CDR3 reads CASGPSGANVLTF. The CDR3 region has the DNA TGTGCTAGTGGCCCATCTGGGGCCAACGTCCTGACTTTC. This sequence joins TRBV12-5 and TRBJ2-6; no clear D. The CDR3 length is 13 residues. V was clipped by 6 bases and J by 1 base, with 4 bases between them. Germline lookup yields CDR1 LGHNT and CDR2 FRNRAP.